A single sample is the source of the 4 T cell receptor beta chains below, sequenced in a study of CXCR3-negative and CXCR3-positive naive CD8 T cells. Researchers prepared the TRB cDNA libraries using 5' RACE with UMI labels. TCRdb reanalyzed the 5' RACE reads, giving one entry per CDR3 protein sequence and no DNA. The sample is made up of some 56,000 distinct CDR3 sequences, and the top ten hold around 20% of it. The source material was memory CD8+ T cells from blood. The receptors come from a human donor in good health. Some clones in this sample may be carry-over from other donors' samples.

CDR3 sequence: CATETGTGSTGELFF. The chain is built from TRBV10-3 and TRBJ2-2; TCRdb's D call, TRBD1, is unchecked because there is no DNA. Per the germline V gene, CDR1 is ENHRY and CDR2 is SYGVKD. This CDR3 contains 15 residues.

The V gene is TRBV7-9, the J gene TRBJ2-1. CDR1 SEHNR and CDR2 FQNEAQ come from the germline V gene (reference sequence). The CDR3 is 18 amino acids. This CDR3 is CASSPPTDGRSSYNEQFF.

CDR3 protein: CASSLGGGIETQYF. The rearrangement links TRBV7-2 to TRBJ2-5; without DNA, the TCRdb call of TRBD1 cannot be checked. CDR1 is SGHTA, CDR2 FQGNSA, per germline. The CDR3 is 14 amino acids.

The rearrangement links TRBV5-1 to TRBJ2-7; TCRdb selects TRBD1, and the lack of DNA leaves this call unchecked. The CDR3 is made up of 15 amino acids. Germline CDR1 is SGHRS and CDR2 is YFSETQ. Here the CDR3 reads CASSPTRDIAYEQYF.